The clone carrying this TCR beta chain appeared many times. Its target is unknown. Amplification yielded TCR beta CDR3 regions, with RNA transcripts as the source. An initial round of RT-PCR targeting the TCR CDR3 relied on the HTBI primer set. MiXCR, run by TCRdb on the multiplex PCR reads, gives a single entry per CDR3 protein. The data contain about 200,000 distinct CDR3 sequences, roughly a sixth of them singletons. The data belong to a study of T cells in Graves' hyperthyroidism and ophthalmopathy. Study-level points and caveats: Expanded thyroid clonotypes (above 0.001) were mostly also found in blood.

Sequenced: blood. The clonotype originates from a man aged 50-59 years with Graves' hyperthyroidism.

DNA of the CDR3: TGTGCCAGCAGACTAGCGGGAGGGCCCGGGGAGCTGTTTTTT. The encoded protein is CASRLAGGPGELFF. The V and J genes are TRBV6-2 or TRBV6-3 and TRBJ2-2; 13 bases match TRBD2. The J segment lost 6 bases and the V segment lost 6 bases, leaving 1 base of the junction unmatched. Germline V lookup: CDR1 MNHEY, CDR2 SVGEGT. The CDR3 spans 14 residues.